Below, 5 T cell receptor beta chains from the same sample are listed, as sequenced in a study of blood T cell repertoires in COVID-19. Profiling relied on immunoSEQ multiplex PCR, and the TCRdb table lists in-frame clones only, not all of them. The data contain 200,000 to 250,000 clones, just under 85% of them singletons. The sequenced sample was peripheral blood. The receptors derive from a man aged 50-59 years with acute or convalescent COVID-19.

V usage is TRBV5-1 and J usage is TRBJ1-6; 9 bases fit TRBD1. The junction had 4 bases not matched to a gene; V was cut back by 0 bases and J by 9 bases. Germline loops: CDR1 SGHRS, CDR2 YFSETQ. The CDR3 loop spans 15 amino acids. This chain's CDR3 is CASSLAGTGRSPLHF. The CDR3 nucleotides are TGCGCCAGCAGCTTGGCTGGGACAGGGCGTTCACCCCTCCACTTT. The full variable domain, in which reference TRBV5-1 and TRBJ1-6 provide the parts outside the CDR3, is KAGVTQTPRYLIKTRGQQVTLSCSPISGHRSVSWYQQTPGQGLQFLFEYFSETQRNKGNFPGRFSGRQFSNSRSEMNVSTLELGDSALYLCASSLAGTGRSPLHFGNGTRLTVT.

The chain joins TRBV6-6 to TRBJ2-5; D is undetermined. The germline V and J ends were trimmed by 3 bases and 3 bases, with 8 bases remaining between them. Germline V gene lookup returns CDR1 MNHNY and CDR2 SVGAGI (reference sequence). This CDR3 spans 13 amino acids. CDR3 residues: CASSYRSKETQYF. CDR3 nucleotide sequence: TGTGCCAGCAGTTATAGGAGCAAAGAGACCCAGTACTTC.

The chain uses TRBV11-3 and TRBJ1-3, with D tentatively TRBD1 (6 bases). Germline CDR1 is SGHNT and CDR2 is YENEEA. V was cut by 1 base and J by 0 bases, with 16 bases left in between. This CDR3 region has 18 residues. The CDR3: CASSLAQGDHYSGNTIYF. The CDR3 DNA follows: TGTGCCAGCAGCTTAGCACAGGGCGACCACTACTCTGGAAACACCATATATTTT.

This chain connects TRBV7-9 to TRBJ1-4; tentative D call: TRBD1 (6 bases). The CDR3 runs 14 residues. The germline V gene encodes CDR1 SEHNR and CDR2 FQNEAQ (reference sequence). V shed 6 bases and J shed 4 bases, with 12 bases lying between them. CDR3 protein: CASRQGGLNEKLFF. The CDR3, as DNA: TGTGCCAGCAGACAAGGGGGTCTTAATGAAAAACTGTTTTTT.

This rearrangement joins TRBV2 to TRBJ1-2, with a possible D match to TRBD1 (5 bases). This CDR3 has 14 amino acids. The germline V and J ends were trimmed by 7 bases and 5 bases, with 17 bases remaining between them. Looked up from germline, CDR1 is SNHLY and CDR2 is FYNNEI. CDR3 region: CASIMTDITYGYTF. The CDR3 nucleotides read TGTGCCAGCATAATGACAGACATTACTTATGGCTACACCTTC.